This entry concerns a single T cell receptor beta chain. Its antigen is still unknown. This entry belongs to a study of cytomegalovirus exposure and HLA in healthy donors. General observations from the study: DRB1 showed the most TCR associations and HLA-C the fewest in a later analysis, as rates varied by HLA locus.

A multiplex PCR was run with 60 Vbeta primers and 13 Jbeta primers. TCRdb keeps only in-frame clones here, not all; method: immunoSEQ multiplex PCR. The data show around 63,000 clones, under 85% seen once. As for the donors, each was a healthy bone marrow donor. The germline V gene encodes CDR1 MGHRA and CDR2 YSYEKL. The CDR3 loop spans 17 amino acids. With 1 base removed from V and 6 bases from J, the gap between germline ends came to 19 bases. The receptor was isolated from a woman aged 25 to 39 in good health and CMV-seronegative. The sequenced sample was PBMCs. V and J are TRBV4-1 and TRBJ2-1, with D maybe TRBD2 (7 bases). The CDR3, as DNA: TGCGCCAGCAGCCAAGCCCCGGACAGCCGGGGGGCCAATGAGCAGTTCTTC. Residues: CASSQAPDSRGANEQFF.